Listed here are 28 T cell receptor beta chains from one sample, sequenced in a study of tumor-infiltrating lymphocytes in primary liver carcinoma. Germline DNA was also extracted, while the blood RNA originated from unsorted whole blood. Synthesis of TCR beta cDNA was carried out from 500 ng total RNA with a constant-region primer. Slightly modified ARM-PCR with three nested multiplex PCR rounds yielded TCR beta libraries. Both of the initial two PCR rounds ran for about 11 cycles and employed TRBV1-TRBV30 forward primers alongside a C-beta reverse primer. TCRdb re-analysed the multiplex PCR reads in MiXCR, keeping a single row per CDR3 protein. The data show around 330,000 distinct CDR3 sequences, around 50% seen once. Sequencing was performed on peripheral blood. The origin of the receptors is a woman aged 25 to 45 with primary liver carcinoma and hepatitis B virus infection.

The V gene is TRBV30, the J gene TRBJ2-5, with 10 bases matching TRBD2. The J segment lost 3 bases and the V segment lost 5 bases, leaving 9 bases of the junction unmatched. The CDR3 spans 15 residues. CDR1 GTSNPN and CDR2 SVGIG come from the germline V gene (reference sequence). CDR3 sequence (DNA): TGTGCCTGGGAGTTAGGACTAGCGGAAAAAGAGACCCAGTACTTC. This codes for CAWELGLAEKETQYF.

A single count supports this clonotype. The junction departs from the called germline gene at one end, perhaps through a read error. The V gene is TRBV7-9, the J gene TRBJ2-2, with a weak D call TRBD2 (5 bases). CDR1 and CDR2 from the germline V gene are SEHNR and FQNEAQ (reference sequence). The CDR3 runs to 16 residues. The CDR3 protein is CASSYSVLANAGELFF. CDR3 nucleotide sequence: TGTGCCAGCAGCTATAGTGTCCTCGCGAACGCCGGGGAGTTGTTTTTT.

This clonotype was observed a handful of times. The CDR3 region has the DNA TGTGCCAGCAGTCCCAGGGGGGAGCTTAGCACAGATACGCAGTATTTT. Residues: CASSPRGELSTDTQYF. J is TRBJ2-3 and V is TRBV6-1; D possibly corresponds to TRBD1 (7 bases). Trimming removed 5 bases from V and 0 bases from J, with 15 bases in between. Germline V gives CDR1 MNHNS, CDR2 SASEGT. The CDR3 contains 16 residues.

A word on this clonotype: The junction and the germline gene differ at one end; a read error may be behind it. The CDR3 nucleotides are TGTGCCAGCAGCTTCGAACAGGGCCATTCCTACAAGCAGTACTTC. Translating it yields CASSFEQGHSYKQYF. The V gene is TRBV11-2, the J gene TRBJ2-7, with D perhaps matching TRBD1 (6 bases). The CDR3 consists of 15 residues. CDR1 is SGHAT, CDR2 FQNNGV, per germline.

Comments on this clonotype: This may arise from a read error, as a much more abundant clone is one base away. V gene TRBV7-8 combines with J gene TRBJ2-3; 8 bases agree with TRBD2. CDR1 is SGHVS, CDR2 FQNEAQ, per germline. The CDR3 totals 14 residues. The CDR3 is CVSSLSGRTDTQYF. The CDR3 nucleotides read TGTGTCAGCAGCTTGAGCGGGAGAACAGATACGCAGTATTTT.

To note about this clonotype: With a much larger clone just one base away, this may be a read error. The chain is built from TRBV12-3 or TRBV12-4 and TRBJ2-1; D is undetermined. Trimming stripped 5 bases from V and 5 bases from J, with 7 bases between. The CDR3 sequence is 12 residues long. The CDR3 DNA follows: TGTGCCAGCAGTATGGCGGACAATGAGCAGTTCTTC. Residues: CASSMADNEQFF.

With respect to this clonotype: A read error is possible here, since a much larger clone lies one base away. The chain joins TRBV29-1 to TRBJ2-1; 13 bases line up with TRBD2. V was clipped by 6 bases and J by 6 bases; unmatched bases: 14. The germline gives CDR1 SQVTM, CDR2 ANQGSEA. The CDR3 sequence is 17 residues long. CDR3 coding DNA: TGCAGCGTAAGGGGACTAGCGGGAATCCATGGTACCAATGAGCAGTTCTTC. Its protein is CSVRGLAGIHGTNEQFF.

About this clonotype: At one of its ends the junction is not consistent with the germline gene, which may arise from a read error. The chain combines TRBV12-3 or TRBV12-4 with TRBJ1-5; 7 bases line up with TRBD1. This CDR3 has 14 residues. The CDR3 DNA reads as TGTGCCAACAGCCCCCAGGGGGGCAATCAGCCCCGGCATTTT. It translates to CANSPQGGNQPRHF.

To note about this clonotype: This may stem from a read error, because a much larger clone lies one nucleotide away. The chain recombines TRBV12-3 or TRBV12-4 with TRBJ2-1; the D gene is possibly TRBD2 (6 bases). V lost 6 bases and J 11 bases, leaving 23 bases between the germline ends. The CDR3 is 15 residues long. CDR3 sequence (DNA): TGTGCCAGCAGGGAGGAGGGACTCGGGGATTTTAAGCAGTTCTTC. It specifies CASREEGLGDFKQFF.

J is TRBJ2-1 and V is TRBV5-4, with D unresolved. The CDR3 has 13 amino acids. Germline-derived CDR1 and CDR2 are SGHNT and YYREEE (reference sequence). Trimming took off 6 bases at V and 12 bases at J, with 19 bases between the two ends. For the CDR3, the DNA is TGTGCCAGCAAGCAGCTAGGAGTATCTAGGCAGTTCTTC. This codes for CASKQLGVSRQFF.

This clonotype was seen repeatedly, ten times or more. The rearrangement links TRBV7-3 to TRBJ2-2; no reliable D call. Per the germline V gene, CDR1 is SGHTA and CDR2 is FQGTGA. The V end lost 5 bases, the J end lost 3 bases, and 4 bases lay between the germline ends. The CDR3 has 12 residues. CDR3 amino acids: CASSDDTGELFF. The CDR3 DNA follows: TGTGCCAGCAGCGACGACACCGGGGAGCTGTTTTTT.

The table lists this clonotype with many counts. The chain employs TRBV4-3 and TRBJ1-2, with a possible D match to TRBD1 (6 bases). The CDR3 is made up of 16 amino acids. Trimming shortened V by 3 bases and J by 1 base, and 15 bases separated the two germline ends. Germline CDR1 and CDR2: LGHNA and YSLEER. DNA for the CDR3: TGCGCCAGCAGCCAGGGTCAGGGGCATGGTAACTATGGCTACACCTTC. Its protein product is CASSQGQGHGNYGYTF.

This clonotype has a single count. One end of the junction does not line up with germline, which may come from a read error. The gene calls are TRBV11-3 and TRBJ2-1; 7 bases align to TRBD2. Germline-derived CDR1 and CDR2 are SGHNT and YENEEA. This CDR3 spans 13 amino acids. The CDR3: CASSLDQRAGLIF. The CDR3 nucleotides are TGTGCCAGCAGTTTAGATCAAAGAGCGGGACTGATCTTC. Looking up the rest from reference TRBV11-3 and TRBJ2-1 gives the full variable domain: EAGVVQSPRYKIIEKKQPVAFWCNPISGHNTLYWYLQNLGQGPELLIRYENEEAVDDSQLPKDRFSAERLKGVDSTLKIQPAELGDSAVYLCASSLDQRAGLIFGPGTRLTVL.

This clonotype occurred many times. The rearrangement joins TRBV29-1 to TRBJ2-7; D possibly uses TRBD1 or TRBD2 (5 bases each). Germline V gene sequence: CDR1 SQVTM, CDR2 ANQGSEA. The CDR3 length is 13 residues. Between the trimmed V and J ends, which lost 5 bases and 2 bases, there was a span of 13 bases. CDR3 sequence: CSVRGALTYEQYF. CDR3 bases: TGCAGCGTTCGAGGGGCTTTGACCTACGAGCAGTACTTC.

Details on this clonotype: A much bigger clone sits one base away, suggesting this may be a read error. The chain carries TRBV12-3 or TRBV12-4 and TRBJ2-1; 7 positions match TRBD2. This CDR3 comprises 16 residues. V trimming: 2 bases; J trimming: 1 base; junction bases outside the gene matches: 5. CDR3 bases: TGTGCCAGCAGTTTACTGTATAGCGGGTCCTACAATGAGCAGTTCTTC. Its translation is CASSLLYSGSYNEQFF.

About this clonotype itself: One base away lies a much larger clone, so this may be a sequencing read error. The V and J genes are TRBV11-2 and TRBJ1-3, with D tentatively TRBD1 (6 bases). This CDR3 comprises 16 residues. Trimming took off 4 bases at V and 1 base at J, with 14 bases between the two ends. Germline V gene lookup returns CDR1 SGHAT and CDR2 FQNNGV. The CDR3 region is CASSYRTVTSGNTIYF. The DNA for the CDR3 is TGTGCCAGCAGCTACCGGACAGTTACATCTGGAAACACCATATATTTT.

Note on this clonotype: Since a much larger clone is just one base distant, this may be a read error. The genes are TRBV12-3 or TRBV12-4 and TRBJ1-5; maybe TRBD1 (5 bases). With 3 bases removed from V and 15 bases from J, the gap between germline ends came to 21 bases. This CDR3 is 14 amino acids long. This CDR3 reads CASSLGVMSRVRHF. The CDR3 nucleotides read TGTGCCAGCAGTTTGGGGGTGATGAGCAGGGTGCGGCATTTT.

In regard to this clonotype: One junction end disagrees with the germline gene, perhaps due to a read error. The genes are TRBV6-2 or TRBV6-3 and TRBJ2-1; 8 bases match TRBD2. Germline CDR1 MNHEY, CDR2 SVGEGT. This CDR3 has 11 residues. CDR3 sequence (DNA): TGTGCCAGCAGTCACGGGGGGGAGCACTTCTTC. Its translation is CASSHGGEHFF.

As for this clonotype: The junction shows a germline mismatch at one end, possibly a read error. The chain links TRBV13 to TRBJ2-1; D is perhaps TRBD2 (6 bases). Looked up from germline, CDR1 is PRHDT and CDR2 is FYEKMQ (reference sequence). This CDR3 contains 18 residues. In nucleotides, the CDR3 is TGTGCCAGCAGTTTAGGCCGTCGAGAACTAGCCCAACACAATGAGCAGTTCTTC. Its protein product is CASSLGRRELAQHNEQFF.

The chain couples TRBV12-3 or TRBV12-4 to TRBJ2-2, with 11 nucleotides matching TRBD2. The junction had 6 bases not matched to a gene; V was cut back by 6 bases and J by 6 bases. The CDR3 consists of 15 residues. DNA of the CDR3: TGTGCCAGCAGACGACTAGCGGGATGCCCCGGGGAGCTGTTTTTT. Its protein product is CASRRLAGCPGELFF.

V is TRBV6-6 and J is TRBJ2-1; D remains ambiguous. The germline V and J ends were trimmed by 4 bases and 4 bases, with 5 bases remaining between them. Germline V gives CDR1 MNHNY, CDR2 SVGAGI (reference sequence). The CDR3 runs to 12 residues. CDR3 sequence (DNA): TGTGCCAGCAGTTTATGGTACAATGAGCAGTTCTTC. It specifies CASSLWYNEQFF.

This clonotype was seen many times. The rearrangement uses TRBV11-1 and TRBJ2-2, with D uncertain. V lost 1 base to trimming and J lost 0 bases, with 9 bases between them. Germline loops: CDR1 SGHAT, CDR2 FQDESV (reference sequence). The CDR3 consists of 16 residues. CDR3: CASSLVPGANTGELFF. In nucleotides, the CDR3 is TGTGCCAGCAGCTTAGTACCAGGTGCGAACACCGGGGAGCTGTTTTTT.

Note on this clonotype: With a much larger clone just one base away, this may be a read error. J is TRBJ2-5 and V is TRBV4-1; D gene unclear. Germline CDR1 MGHRA, CDR2 YSYEKL. This CDR3 spans 13 amino acids. Trimming cost V 9 bases and J 4 bases, with 15 bases left between them. The CDR3 DNA sequence: TGCGCCAGGGCCCTCTCGGTAGGAGAGACCCAGTACTTC. It encodes CARALSVGETQYF.

Concerning this clonotype: A clone one base away is much larger, so this may be a read error. The rearrangement uses TRBV29-1 and TRBJ2-5, with a possible D match to TRBD2 (5 bases). CDR1 and CDR2 (germline): SQVTM, ANQGSEA. The CDR3 consists of 12 residues. CDR3 sequence (DNA): TGCCGCGTCCAGCAGGACTCGGAGACCCAGTACTTC. Translated: CRVQQDSETQYF.

V and J are TRBV6-2 or TRBV6-3 and TRBJ2-7; D is unclear. The CDR3 runs to 13 residues. Per germline, CDR1 MNHEY and CDR2 SVGEGT. Written as DNA, the CDR3 is TGTGCTGGCAGTTACGTGGCAGCCTACGAGCAGTACTTC. As protein: CAGSYVAAYEQYF.

This clonotype was detected ten times or more. The chain carries TRBV11-1 and TRBJ2-1; the D gene is possibly TRBD2 (7 bases). The length of the CDR3 is 16 residues. V gave up 5 bases and J gave up 5 bases, with 19 bases separating them. Germline V gene data show CDR1 as SGHAT and CDR2 as FQDESV (reference sequence). The DNA for the CDR3 is TGTGCCAGCAGCAGGGGGACTATGGCTTCCGACAATGAGCAGTTCTTC. Translation: CASSRGTMASDNEQFF.

The chain recombines TRBV30 with TRBJ2-6; D gene ambiguous. Germline V gives CDR1 GTSNPN, CDR2 SVGIG (reference sequence). Trimming pared 4 bases from V and 0 bases from J, leaving 4 bases between. The CDR3 loop spans 13 amino acids. The DNA of the CDR3 is TGTGCCTGGACCCGCTCTGGGGCCAACGTCCTGACTTTC. This encodes CAWTRSGANVLTF.

The chain couples TRBV12-3 or TRBV12-4 to TRBJ2-7; D uncertain. The CDR3 length is 11 residues. V was shortened by 7 bases and J by 9 bases, with 13 bases between the two germline ends. Here the CDR3 reads CASTLGIVQYF. The CDR3 nucleotides read TGTGCCAGCACCTTGGGGATCGTGCAGTACTTC.